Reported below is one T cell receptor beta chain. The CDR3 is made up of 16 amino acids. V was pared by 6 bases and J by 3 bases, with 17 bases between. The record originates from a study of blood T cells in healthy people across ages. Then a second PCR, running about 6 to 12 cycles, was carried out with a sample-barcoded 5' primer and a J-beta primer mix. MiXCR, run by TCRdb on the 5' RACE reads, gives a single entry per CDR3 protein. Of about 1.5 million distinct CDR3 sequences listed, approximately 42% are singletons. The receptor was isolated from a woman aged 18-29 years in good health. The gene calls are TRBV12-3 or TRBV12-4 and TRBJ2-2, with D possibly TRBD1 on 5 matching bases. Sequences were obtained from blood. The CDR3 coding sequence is TGTGCCAGCAGCGCCCTAGGGGCGCGAGACACCGGGGAGCTGTTTTTT. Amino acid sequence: CASSALGARDTGELFF.